These T cell receptor beta chains were read from a single sample in a study of T cell responses to AZD1222 COVID-19 vaccine. Sequencing was performed with immunoSEQ multiplex PCR; in TCRdb, only in-frame clones are kept and a portion is missing. The sample includes 120,000 to 150,000 clones, 80% to 95% seen only once; the top ten take 2.8%. The specimen comprised peripheral blood, sampled on day 0 of AZD1222 vaccination. The origin of the receptors is an adult in good health. CDR3s include the opening cysteine and the closing phenylalanine or tryptophan. Fields, in order: clone size, D gene, J gene, V gene, CDR3 protein, CDR3 DNA. A D gene is named only where the DNA matches it firmly. Clone size is stated in some rows and not others, as once, few, many or a class when expanded.

NA | TRBD2 | TRBJ2-1 | TRBV9 | CASSPGLELNSYNEQFF | TGTGCCAGCAGCCCTGGACTAGAACTAAACTCCTACAATGAGCAGTTCTTC
NA | NA | TRBJ1-2 | TRBV5-4 | CASGRREIYGYTF | TGTGCCAGCGGCCGACGGGAAATCTATGGCTACACCTTC
NA | NA | TRBJ1-5 | TRBV28 | CASSFRKGYSNQPQHF | TGTGCCAGCAGTTTTCGGAAGGGCTATAGCAATCAGCCCCAGCATTTT
NA | NA | TRBJ1-1 | TRBV9 | CASSLRPGAGTEAFF | TGTGCCAGCAGCTTACGGCCGGGGGCCGGGACTGAAGCTTTCTTT
NA | TRBD1 | TRBJ2-3 | TRBV9 | CASSRGLLTDTQYF | TGTGCCAGCAGCAGGGGGCTCCTCACAGATACGCAGTATTTT
NA | TRBD2 | TRBJ2-1 | TRBV10-1 | CASSDKAGGNWAYNEQFF | TGCGCCAGCAGTGACAAAGCGGGAGGGAATTGGGCCTACAATGAGCAGTTCTTC
NA | NA | TRBJ1-1 | TRBV2 | CASKWNPTYTEAFF | TGTGCCAGTAAGTGGAACCCAACTTACACTGAAGCTTTCTTT
NA | TRBD1 | TRBJ1-1 | TRBV9 | CASSVGVERQGNRNTEAFF | TGTGCCAGCAGCGTCGGGGTGGAACGACAGGGGAATCGGAACACTGAAGCTTTCTTT
NA | TRBD2 | TRBJ2-1 | TRBV30 | CAYATSGAGNEQFF | TGTGCCTACGCAACTAGCGGGGCGGGCAATGAGCAGTTCTTC
NA | NA | TRBJ2-1 | TRBV19 | CASSIDRAMDNEQFF | TGTGCCAGTAGTATAGACAGGGCTATGGACAATGAGCAGTTCTTC
NA | NA | TRBJ2-5 | TRBV6-2/TRBV6-3 | CASSSESWETQYF | TGTGCCAGCAGTTCCGAGAGTTGGGAGACCCAGTACTTC
NA | NA | TRBJ1-2 | TRBV4-3 | CASSQDRWRANYGYTF | TGCGCCAGCAGCCAAGATCGCTGGAGGGCCAACTATGGCTACACCTTC
NA | TRBD1 | TRBJ2-7 | TRBV7-8 | CASSLIGQGASYEQYF | TGTGCCAGCAGCTTAATAGGACAGGGGGCCTCCTACGAGCAGTACTTC
once | TRBD2 | TRBJ2-5 | TRBV28 | CASSLLAGAPQETQYF | TGTGCCAGCAGTTTATTGGCGGGAGCCCCACAAGAGACCCAGTACTTC
NA | NA | TRBJ1-1 | TRBV6-1 | CASSEDSWTEAFF | TGTGCCAGCAGTGAAGATTCATGGACTGAAGCTTTCTTT
NA | TRBD2 | TRBJ2-1 | TRBV5-1 | CASSLVRGGLPEQFF | TGCGCCAGCAGCTTGGTGCGGGGGGGCCTTCCCGAGCAGTTCTTC
NA | NA | TRBJ1-2 | TRBV30 | CAWSVPGVGYGYTF | TGTGCCTGGAGTGTACCCGGGGTTGGCTATGGCTACACCTTC
once | NA | TRBJ1-3 | TRBV12-3/TRBV12-4 | CASRSDGNTIYF | TGTGCCAGCAGATCCGACGGAAACACCATATATTTT
NA | TRBD1 | TRBJ1-1 | TRBV28 | CASTPGQGGNTEAFF | TGTGCCAGCACTCCGGGACAGGGAGGGAACACTGAAGCTTTCTTT
NA | NA | TRBJ1-2 | TRBV18 | CASSPPGDYGYTF | TGTGCCAGCTCACCACCCGGGGACTATGGCTACACCTTC
NA | NA | TRBJ2-2 | TRBV6-5 | CASSYTGSTSTGELFF | TGTGCCAGCAGTTATACCGGGAGCACCAGCACCGGGGAGCTGTTTTTT